This TCR beta chain was captured in a study of T cell repertoires in cytomegalovirus infection. In the study overall: Public TCR beta signatures indicated both CMV infection and matching HLA type. Study results and caveats: The cumulative frequency of public TCR beta families distinguished individuals who carried CMV together with the relevant HLA.

A remark on this clonotype: Its target is not known.

The CDR3 covers 15 residues. Germline V gene lookup returns CDR1 MDHEN and CDR2 SYDVKM. V shed 8 bases and J shed 5 bases, with 22 bases lying between them. TCRdb re-derived calls from the reads in MiXCR, one entry per CDR3 protein. Of about 360,000 distinct CDR3 sequences listed, roughly 20% were seen once; the top ten hold roughly 9%. The J gene is TRBJ2-7, the V gene TRBV28, with D perhaps TRBD2 (7 bases). This clonotype was sampled from a human donor in good health (CMV status not recorded). Some clones in this sample may be carry-over from other donors' samples. Sequencing used PBMCs. DNA of the CDR3: TGTGCCAGCTTCCAAGGGGGGGAACGGGGGGACGAGCAGTACTTC. Amino acids: CASFQGGERGDEQYF.